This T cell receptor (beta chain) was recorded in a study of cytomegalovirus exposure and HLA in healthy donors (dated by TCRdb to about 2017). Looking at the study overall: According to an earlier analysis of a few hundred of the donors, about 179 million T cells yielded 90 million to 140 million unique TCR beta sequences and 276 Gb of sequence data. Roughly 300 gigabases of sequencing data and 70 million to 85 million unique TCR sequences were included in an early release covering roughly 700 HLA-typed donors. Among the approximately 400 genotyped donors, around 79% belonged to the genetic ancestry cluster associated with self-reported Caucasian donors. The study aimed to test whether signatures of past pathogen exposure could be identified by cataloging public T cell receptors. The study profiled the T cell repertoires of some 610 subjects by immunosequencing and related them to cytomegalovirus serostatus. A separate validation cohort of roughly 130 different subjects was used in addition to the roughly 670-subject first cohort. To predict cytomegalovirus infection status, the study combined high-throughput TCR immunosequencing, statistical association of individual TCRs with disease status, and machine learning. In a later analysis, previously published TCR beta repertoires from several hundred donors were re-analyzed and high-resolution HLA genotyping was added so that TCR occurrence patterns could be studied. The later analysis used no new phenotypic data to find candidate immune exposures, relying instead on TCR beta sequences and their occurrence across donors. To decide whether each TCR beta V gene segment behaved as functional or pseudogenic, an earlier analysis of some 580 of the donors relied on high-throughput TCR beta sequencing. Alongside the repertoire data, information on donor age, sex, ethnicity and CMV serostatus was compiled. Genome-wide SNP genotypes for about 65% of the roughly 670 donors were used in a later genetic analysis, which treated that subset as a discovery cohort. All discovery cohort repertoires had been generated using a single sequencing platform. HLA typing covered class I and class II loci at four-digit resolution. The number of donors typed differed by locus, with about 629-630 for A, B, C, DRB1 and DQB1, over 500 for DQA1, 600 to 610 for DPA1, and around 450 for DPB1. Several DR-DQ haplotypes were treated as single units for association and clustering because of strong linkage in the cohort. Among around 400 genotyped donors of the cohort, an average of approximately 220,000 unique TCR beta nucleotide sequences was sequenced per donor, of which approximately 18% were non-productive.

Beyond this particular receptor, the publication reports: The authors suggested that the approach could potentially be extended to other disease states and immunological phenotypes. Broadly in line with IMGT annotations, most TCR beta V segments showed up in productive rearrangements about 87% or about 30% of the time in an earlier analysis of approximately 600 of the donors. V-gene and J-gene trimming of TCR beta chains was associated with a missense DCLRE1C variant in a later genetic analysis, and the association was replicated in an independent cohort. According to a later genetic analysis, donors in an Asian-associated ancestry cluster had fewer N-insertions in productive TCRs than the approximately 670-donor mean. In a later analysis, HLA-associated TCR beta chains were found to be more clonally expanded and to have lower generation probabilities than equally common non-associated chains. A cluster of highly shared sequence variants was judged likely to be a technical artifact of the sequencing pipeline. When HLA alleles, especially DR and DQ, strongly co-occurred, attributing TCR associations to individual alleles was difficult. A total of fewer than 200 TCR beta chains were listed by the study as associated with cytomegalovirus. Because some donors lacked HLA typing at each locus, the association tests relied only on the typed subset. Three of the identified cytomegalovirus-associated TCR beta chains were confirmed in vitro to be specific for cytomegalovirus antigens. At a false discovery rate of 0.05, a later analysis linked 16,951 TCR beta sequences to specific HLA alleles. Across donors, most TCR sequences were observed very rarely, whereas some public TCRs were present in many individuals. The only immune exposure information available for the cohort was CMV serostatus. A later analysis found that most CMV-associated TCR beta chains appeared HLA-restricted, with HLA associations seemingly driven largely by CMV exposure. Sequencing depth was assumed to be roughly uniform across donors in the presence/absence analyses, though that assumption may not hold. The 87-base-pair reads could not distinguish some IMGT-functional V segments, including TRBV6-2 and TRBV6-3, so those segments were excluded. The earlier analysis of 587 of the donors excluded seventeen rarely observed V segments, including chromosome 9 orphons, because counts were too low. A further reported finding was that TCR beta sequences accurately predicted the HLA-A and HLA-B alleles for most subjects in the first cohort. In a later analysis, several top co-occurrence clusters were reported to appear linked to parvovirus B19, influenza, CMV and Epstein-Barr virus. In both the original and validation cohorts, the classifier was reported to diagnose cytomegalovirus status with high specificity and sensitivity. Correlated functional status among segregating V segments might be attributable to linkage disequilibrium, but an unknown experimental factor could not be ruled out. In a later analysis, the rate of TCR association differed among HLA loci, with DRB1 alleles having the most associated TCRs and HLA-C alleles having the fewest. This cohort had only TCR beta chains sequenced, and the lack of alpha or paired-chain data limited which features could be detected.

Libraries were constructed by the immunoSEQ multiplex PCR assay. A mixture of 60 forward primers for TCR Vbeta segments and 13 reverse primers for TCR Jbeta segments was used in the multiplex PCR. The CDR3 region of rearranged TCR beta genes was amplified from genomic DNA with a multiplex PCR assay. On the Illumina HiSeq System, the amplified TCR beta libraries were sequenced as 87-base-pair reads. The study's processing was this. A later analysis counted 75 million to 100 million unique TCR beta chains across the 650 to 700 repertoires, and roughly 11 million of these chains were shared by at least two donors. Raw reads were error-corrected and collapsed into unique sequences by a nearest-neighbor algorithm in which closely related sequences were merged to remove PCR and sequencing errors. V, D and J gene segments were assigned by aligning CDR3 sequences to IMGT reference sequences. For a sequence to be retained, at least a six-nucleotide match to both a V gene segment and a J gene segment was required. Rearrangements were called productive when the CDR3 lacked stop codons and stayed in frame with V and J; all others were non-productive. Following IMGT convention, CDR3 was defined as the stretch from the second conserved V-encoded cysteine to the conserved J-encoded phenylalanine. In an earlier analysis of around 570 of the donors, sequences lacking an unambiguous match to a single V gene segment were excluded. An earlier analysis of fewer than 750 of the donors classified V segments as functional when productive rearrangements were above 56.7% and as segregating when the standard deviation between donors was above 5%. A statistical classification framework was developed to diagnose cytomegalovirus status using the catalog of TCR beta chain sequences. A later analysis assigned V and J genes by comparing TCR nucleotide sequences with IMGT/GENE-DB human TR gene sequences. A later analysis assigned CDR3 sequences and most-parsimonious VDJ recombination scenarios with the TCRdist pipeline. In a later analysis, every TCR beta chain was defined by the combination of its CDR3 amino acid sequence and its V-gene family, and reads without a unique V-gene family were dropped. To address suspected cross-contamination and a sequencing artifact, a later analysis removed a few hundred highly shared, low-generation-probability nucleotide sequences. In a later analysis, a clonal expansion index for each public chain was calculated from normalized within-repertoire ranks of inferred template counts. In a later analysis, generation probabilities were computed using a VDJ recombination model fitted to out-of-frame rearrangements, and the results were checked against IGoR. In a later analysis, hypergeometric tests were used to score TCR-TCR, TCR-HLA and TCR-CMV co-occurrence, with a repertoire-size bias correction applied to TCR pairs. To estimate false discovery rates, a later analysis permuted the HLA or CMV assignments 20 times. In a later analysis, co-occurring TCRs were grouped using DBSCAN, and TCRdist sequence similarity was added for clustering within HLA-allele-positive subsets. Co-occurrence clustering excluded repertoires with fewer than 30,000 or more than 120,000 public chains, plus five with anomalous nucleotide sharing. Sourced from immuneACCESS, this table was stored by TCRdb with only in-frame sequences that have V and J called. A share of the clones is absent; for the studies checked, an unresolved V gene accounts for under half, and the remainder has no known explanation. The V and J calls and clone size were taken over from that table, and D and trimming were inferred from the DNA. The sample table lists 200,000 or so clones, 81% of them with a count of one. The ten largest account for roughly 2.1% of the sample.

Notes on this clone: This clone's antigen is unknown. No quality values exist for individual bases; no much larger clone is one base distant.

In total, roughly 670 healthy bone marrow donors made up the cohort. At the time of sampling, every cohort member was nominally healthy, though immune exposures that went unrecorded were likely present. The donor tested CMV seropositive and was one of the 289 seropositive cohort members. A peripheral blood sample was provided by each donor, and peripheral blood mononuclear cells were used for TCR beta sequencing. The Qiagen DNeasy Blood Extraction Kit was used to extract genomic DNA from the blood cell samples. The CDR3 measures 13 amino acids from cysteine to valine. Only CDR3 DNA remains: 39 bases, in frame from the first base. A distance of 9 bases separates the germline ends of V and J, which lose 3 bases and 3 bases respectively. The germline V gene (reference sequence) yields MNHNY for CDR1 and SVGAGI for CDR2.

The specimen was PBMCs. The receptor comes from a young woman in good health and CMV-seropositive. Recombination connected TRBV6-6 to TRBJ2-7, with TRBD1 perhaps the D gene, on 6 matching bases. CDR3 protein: CASSYTGFYEQYV. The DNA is TGTGCCAGCAGTTATACAGGGTTCTACGAGCAGTACGTC.